One and the same sample provided the 24 T cell receptor beta chains below, sequenced in a study of blood T cells in healthy people across ages. A second 7 to 11 cycle PCR used barcoded and J-beta primers. MiXCR, run by TCRdb on the 5' RACE reads, gives a single entry per CDR3 protein. In the table there are about 1.8 million distinct CDR3 sequences, 49% of which are singletons. Material: blood. Receptor source: a woman in her forties in good health.

On this clonotype itself: Just one base apart from a much larger clone, this may be a read error. The rearrangement uses TRBV29-1 and TRBJ2-1; no definite D call. Trimming cost V 7 bases and J 9 bases, with 10 bases left between them. This CDR3 spans 10 amino acids. CDR1 and CDR2 (germline): SQVTM, ANQGSEA. The CDR3 nucleotides read TGCAGCGCTGAGGATTCTGAGCAGTTCTTC. It encodes CSAEDSEQFF.

The rearrangement uses TRBV6-2 or TRBV6-3 and TRBJ2-1, with TRBD2 matching 10 bases. The J segment lost 8 bases and the V segment lost 5 bases, leaving 3 bases of the junction unmatched. The CDR3 totals 13 residues. Germline V gives CDR1 MNHEY, CDR2 SVGEGT. The CDR3 DNA reads as TGTGCCAGCAGTAAGCTAGCGGGGGATGAGCAGTTCTTC. Translated, it gives CASSKLAGDEQFF.

This clonotype was counted a few times. The V call is TRBV21-1, the J call TRBJ2-3; the D call in the table, TRBD2, was not verified against the DNA. TRBV21-1 is shown as a pseudogene. The length of the CDR3 is 16 residues. For the CDR3, the DNA is TGTGCCAGCAGACCCTACGAGGGACTAGTAACAGATACGCAGTATTTT. Translated: CASRPYEGLVTDTQYF.

CDR3 in amino acids: CAIHGQGFHSGTQYF. DNA of the CDR3: TGTGCCATCCACGGACAGGGTTTTCACAGTGGTACGCAGTATTTT. V and J are TRBV6-1 and TRBJ2-3; the match to TRBD1 covers 8 bases. CDR1 is MNHNS, CDR2 SASEGT, per germline. The V gene end was trimmed by 10 bases and the J gene end by 8 bases; junction bases not matched to a gene: 17. The CDR3 totals 15 residues.

This clonotype was seen a handful of times. V gene TRBV25-1 combines with J gene TRBJ1-2; D is perhaps TRBD1 (5 bases). The germline V gene encodes CDR1 MGHDK and CDR2 SYGVNS. This CDR3 is built from 13 residues. Deletions cut 4 bases from V and 8 bases from J, with 14 bases between. Written as DNA, the CDR3 is TGTGCCAGCAGTGTATCCGGGACCGGGGGCTACACCTTC. Translated: CASSVSGTGGYTF.

This chain links TRBV7-6 with TRBJ2-7; TRBD1 matches at 8 bases. This CDR3 contains 15 residues. Unmatched junction bases numbered 10, after V lost 5 bases and J lost 4 bases. The germline CDR1 and CDR2 sequences are SGHVS and FNYEAQ. CDR3: CASSPRRTGSYEQYF. In DNA form, the CDR3 reads TGTGCCAGCAGCCCCCGACGGACAGGGTCTTACGAGCAGTACTTC.

The chain combines TRBV5-5 with TRBJ2-3; TRBD1 aligns across 7 bases. The J segment lost 3 bases and the V segment lost 0 bases, leaving 7 bases of the junction unmatched. From germline, CDR1 is SGHKS and CDR2 YYEKEE (reference sequence). CDR3 size: 16 residues. CDR3 bases: TGTGCCAGCAGCTTGGAACAGGGGCTGTCGACAGATACGCAGTATTTT. This encodes CASSLEQGLSTDTQYF.

This clonotype occurred a few times. The chain joins TRBV2 to TRBJ2-7; 11 bases are a match to TRBD1. Germline CDR1 is SNHLY and CDR2 is FYNNEI. Unmatched junction bases numbered 10, after V lost 7 bases and J lost 5 bases. The CDR3 spans 15 residues. CDR3 sequence reads: CASNLAGTGGHEQYF. CDR3 nucleotides: TGTGCCAGCAATCTCGCCGGGACAGGGGGGCACGAGCAGTACTTC.

The rearrangement uses TRBV5-6 and TRBJ2-7, with 8 bases lining up with TRBD1. Trimming took 0 bases from V and 0 from J; bases not matched to a gene: 5. Germline-derived CDR1 and CDR2 are SGHDT and YYEEEE. CDR3 length: 16 amino acids. The CDR3 reads CASSLASRGPSYEQYF. CDR3 nucleotides: TGTGCCAGCAGCTTGGCATCCAGGGGGCCCTCCTACGAGCAGTACTTC. Drawing the rest from reference TRBV5-6 and TRBJ2-7, the complete variable domain is DAGVTQSPTHLIKTRGQQVTLRCSPKSGHDTVSWYQQALGQGPQFIFQYYEEEERQRGNFPDRFSGHQFPNYSSELNVNALLLGDSALYLCASSLASRGPSYEQYFGPGTRLTVT.

The rearrangement joins TRBV4-3 to TRBJ1-1; D is unresolved. V was trimmed by 0 bases and J by 4 bases, leaving 9 bases between them. The CDR3 totals 14 residues. In germline, CDR1 is LGHNA, CDR2 YSLEER. The CDR3 nucleotides read TGCGCCAGCAGCCAAGATAACGTTGGCACTGAAGCTTTCTTT. It encodes CASSQDNVGTEAFF.

The V and J genes are TRBV2 and TRBJ2-7; 13 positions agree with TRBD2. CDR1 and CDR2 (germline): SNHLY, FYNNEI. The V gene end was trimmed by 1 base and the J gene end by 4 bases; junction bases not matched to a gene: 4. The CDR3 runs 16 residues. CDR3 protein: CASSEGPTSGGYEQYF. The CDR3 region has the DNA TGTGCCAGCAGTGAAGGCCCGACTAGCGGGGGGTACGAGCAGTACTTC.

This clonotype was seen a few times. This chain links TRBV25-1 with TRBJ2-1, with D uncertain. Germline V gene sequence: CDR1 MGHDK, CDR2 SYGVNS. CDR3 length equals 11 residues. V was shortened by 8 bases and J by 7 bases, with 9 bases between the two germline ends. This CDR3 is CASLDQNEQFF. CDR3 sequence (DNA): TGTGCCAGCCTGGACCAGAATGAGCAGTTCTTC.

The table lists this clonotype with a few counts. The genes are TRBV12-3 or TRBV12-4 and TRBJ1-2; 9 nucleotides match TRBD1. Germline trimming cut 2 bases from V and 7 bases from J; bases unmatched to any gene: 11. The CDR3 spans 16 residues. CDR3 residues: CASSLSLGTGSLGYTF. CDR3 sequence (DNA): TGTGCCAGCAGTTTATCACTCGGGACAGGGTCCCTTGGCTACACCTTC.

J is TRBJ2-4 and V is TRBV28; maybe TRBD2 (5 bases). The V end was cut by 8 bases, the J end by 2 bases, with 22 bases between. This CDR3 spans 17 amino acids. From germline, CDR1 is MDHEN and CDR2 SYDVKM. The CDR3 DNA is TGTGCCAGCTCGCTCGCACCATGGGGAGACCCCAAAAACATTCAGTACTTC. It encodes CASSLAPWGDPKNIQYF.

The rearrangement joins TRBV11-2 to TRBJ2-2, with a weak D call TRBD2 (5 bases). The CDR3 loop spans 14 amino acids. V was trimmed by 6 bases and J by 1 base, leaving 9 bases between them. From germline, CDR1 is SGHAT and CDR2 FQNNGV. As DNA, the CDR3 is TGTGCCAGCAGAACCGGGGAGAACACCGGGGAGCTGTTTTTT. Its protein is CASRTGENTGELFF. The whole variable domain, remainder taken from reference TRBV11-2 and TRBJ2-2, is EAGVAQSPRYKIIEKRQSVAFWCNPISGHATLYWYQQILGQGPKLLIQFQNNGVVDDSQLPKDRFSAERLKGVDSTLKIQPAKLEDSAVYLCASRTGENTGELFFGEGSRLTVL.

The V and J genes are TRBV4-3 and TRBJ2-1, with D uncertain. The germline V gene encodes CDR1 LGHNA and CDR2 YSLEER. Trimming removed 0 bases from V and 0 bases from J, with 9 bases in between. The CDR3 contains 16 residues. CDR3 sequence (DNA): TGCGCCAGCAGCCAAGAAGCGCGCCGCTCCTACAATGAGCAGTTCTTC. This encodes CASSQEARRSYNEQFF.

The rearrangement links TRBV20-1 to TRBJ2-7, with a possible D match to TRBD1 (5 bases). The end of the DNA fits TRBJ2-5 better, so the J call may be wrong. The CDR3 consists of 13 residues. Germline CDR1 DFQATT, CDR2 SNEGSKA (reference sequence). CDR3 amino acids: CSAGRGIQETQYF. In DNA form, the CDR3 reads TGCAGTGCTGGTAGGGGAATTCAAGAGACCCAGTACTTC.

The gene calls are TRBV4-1 and TRBJ1-4; tentative D call: TRBD1 (5 bases). V shed 5 bases and J shed 7 bases, with 11 bases lying between them. The CDR3 is 13 residues long. Germline V gives CDR1 MGHRA, CDR2 YSYEKL. The CDR3 DNA reads as TGCGCCAGCAGCAACCGACAGACTGAAAAACTGTTTTTT. Encoded protein: CASSNRQTEKLFF.

The chain employs TRBV28 and TRBJ2-6, with D perhaps TRBD1 (5 bases). The V end lost 4 bases, the J end lost 10 bases, and 17 bases lay between the germline ends. The CDR3 extends over 15 amino acids. CDR1 and CDR2 from the germline V gene are MDHEN and SYDVKM. This chain's CDR3 is CASSSQTEEVNVLTF. The DNA for the CDR3 is TGTGCCAGCAGTTCACAGACAGAAGAGGTTAACGTCCTGACTTTC.

This clonotype was observed a few times. The genes are TRBV6-5 and TRBJ2-5; no clear D. This CDR3 spans 13 amino acids. Trimming cost V 4 bases and J 11 bases, with 17 bases left between them. Per germline, CDR1 MNHEY and CDR2 SVGAGI. DNA for the CDR3: TGTGCCAGCAGTTCCGGATATGATCGTGAGCAGTACTTC. This gives the protein CASSSGYDREQYF.

This chain uses TRBV18 with TRBJ2-3, with D perhaps given as TRBD1 or TRBD2 (5 bases each). The germline V gene has CDR1 KGHSH and CDR2 LQKENI. This CDR3 region has 12 residues. Trimming shortened V by 8 bases and J by 4 bases, and 10 bases separated the two germline ends. CDR3 bases: TGTGCCAGCGGTCGGGGCTCAGATACGCAGTATTTT. Translated: CASGRGSDTQYF.

The rearrangement links TRBV7-8 to TRBJ2-5; no reliable D call. CDR1 is SGHVS and CDR2 is FQNEAQ in the germline V gene. This CDR3 has 13 residues. The V end lost 5 bases, the J end lost 3 bases, and 10 bases lay between the germline ends. For the CDR3, the DNA is TGTGCCAGCAGCCCTGTTGACAAAGAGACCCAGTACTTC. Its translation is CASSPVDKETQYF.

The chain has TRBV7-9 and TRBJ2-7; 8 bases agree with TRBD1. Germline V gives CDR1 SEHNR, CDR2 FQNEAQ (reference sequence). Germline trimming cut 5 bases from V and 4 bases from J; bases unmatched to any gene: 13. This CDR3 region has 16 residues. This chain's CDR3 is CASSARTGNGPYEQYF. DNA for the CDR3: TGTGCCAGCAGCGCGAGGACAGGGAATGGTCCATACGAGCAGTACTTC.

This clonotype has just a few counts. The chain carries TRBV29-1 and TRBJ2-7, with 8 bases aligning to TRBD2. The CDR3 runs 13 residues. Germline-derived CDR1 and CDR2 are SQVTM and ANQGSEA. After removal of 4 bases from V and 6 bases from J, the junction contained 8 bases not matched to a gene. CDR3 DNA sequence: TGCAGCGTTGCCGCGGGGGGCGACGTCGAGCAGTACTTC. Amino acids: CSVAAGGDVEQYF.